The clone carrying this T cell receptor beta chain occurred a few times. Its specificity is unknown. One junction end does not reproduce the germline sequence, and a read error may be involved. This CDR3 has 12 residues. Germline V gives CDR1 SEHNR, CDR2 FQNEAQ (reference sequence). PCR involved 60 Vbeta and 13 Jbeta primers. The assay was immunoSEQ multiplex PCR, and TCRdb's table has in-frame clones only and misses some. The sample records approximately 90,000 clones, approximately 83% being singletons. These data are taken from a study of cytomegalovirus exposure and HLA in healthy donors. Findings of the study overall: Later work associated around 18,000 TCR beta sequences with HLA alleles at 0.05 false discovery rate. For most TCR sequences rarity was the rule, although some public TCRs occurred in many donors.

This clonotype was obtained from a man between 40 and 49 years old in good health and CMV-seronegative. The genes are TRBV7-9 and TRBJ2-7; D ambiguous. Sequenced input: PBMCs. The CDR3 loop reads CSSSLGVYEQYF. The DNA of the CDR3 is TGTTCCAGCAGCTTAGGCGTCTACGAGCAGTACTTC.